This is a list of T cell receptor beta chains from one sample in a study of T cell repertoires in cytomegalovirus infection. TCRdb re-derived calls from the reads in MiXCR, one entry per CDR3 protein. The sample records about 530,000 distinct CDR3 sequences, about 30% being singletons. The sequenced material came from PBMCs. These TCRs come from a human donor in good health (CMV status not recorded). Some clones in this sample may be carry-over from other donors' samples. Each CDR3 is given without its conserved first and last residue. Some rows have no size entry. The others give once, few or many, or a class for an expanded clone.

V gene: TRBV19; J gene: TRBJ2-5; clone size: NA; CDR3 protein: ASSIGGRGYPPPETQY
V gene: TRBV20-1; J gene: TRBJ2-5; clone size: NA; CDR3 protein: SARPWPSGREETQY
V gene: TRBV20-1; J gene: TRBJ2-3; clone size: few; CDR3 protein: SASTQREVSDTQY
V gene: TRBV12-3/TRBV12-4; J gene: TRBJ1-2; clone size: once; CDR3 protein: ASSRTAKVGYT
V gene: TRBV6-4; J gene: TRBJ2-5; clone size: NA; CDR3 protein: AILPKQD
V gene: TRBV4-3; J gene: TRBJ2-5; clone size: NA; CDR3 protein: ASSQGVSETQY
V gene: TRBV10-3; J gene: TRBJ2-5; clone size: once; CDR3 protein: AIRASLQETQY
V gene: TRBV5-8; J gene: TRBJ1-1; clone size: NA; CDR3 protein: ASNQQGTEAF
V gene: TRBV7-2; J gene: TRBJ2-2; clone size: NA; CDR3 protein: ASSLARAGRNAGELF
V gene: TRBV2; J gene: TRBJ1-5; clone size: once; CDR3 protein: ASSEDLGSNQPQH
V gene: TRBV6-2/TRBV6-3; J gene: TRBJ1-1; clone size: NA; CDR3 protein: ASSYPDPGTEAF
V gene: TRBV2; J gene: TRBJ2-1; clone size: few; CDR3 protein: ASTSGSYEQF
V gene: TRBV7-3; J gene: TRBJ2-3; clone size: few; CDR3 protein: ASSMGLAGVKDTQY
V gene: TRBV7-8; J gene: TRBJ1-1; clone size: NA; CDR3 protein: ASRPGTGATTEAF
V gene: TRBV20-1; J gene: TRBJ1-6; clone size: few; CDR3 protein: SAARSNSPLH
V gene: TRBV6-8; J gene: TRBJ2-1; clone size: NA; CDR3 protein: ASSFTGNPYNEQF
V gene: TRBV24-1; J gene: TRBJ2-5; clone size: NA; CDR3 protein: AASGSGETQY
V gene: TRBV10-3; J gene: TRBJ2-7; clone size: NA; CDR3 protein: AISEGQGVIYEQY
V gene: TRBV3-1; J gene: TRBJ2-1; clone size: NA; CDR3 protein: ASSFRDRNYNEQF
V gene: TRBV20-1; J gene: TRBJ1-3; clone size: NA; CDR3 protein: SAAGVRSGNTIY
V gene: TRBV20-1; J gene: TRBJ1-2; clone size: NA; CDR3 protein: SADTGQGANYGYT
V gene: TRBV10-1; J gene: TRBJ2-3; clone size: NA; CDR3 protein: ASSESIPGRLGRQSTDTQY
V gene: TRBV7-9; J gene: TRBJ1-2; clone size: many; CDR3 protein: ASSSTGALYGYT
V gene: TRBV28; J gene: TRBJ2-3; clone size: few; CDR3 protein: ASSFRSTVPRPDTQY
V gene: TRBV24-1; J gene: TRBJ1-3; clone size: many; CDR3 protein: ATRGPGQGTVPGNTIY
V gene: TRBV6-2/TRBV6-3; J gene: TRBJ2-3; clone size: NA; CDR3 protein: ASSEHADTQY
V gene: TRBV6-2/TRBV6-3; J gene: TRBJ2-5; clone size: NA; CDR3 protein: ASRGVTKYQETQY
V gene: TRBV2; J gene: TRBJ2-3; clone size: NA; CDR3 protein: ASSEALRSDTQY
V gene: TRBV6-2/TRBV6-3; J gene: TRBJ2-7; clone size: many; CDR3 protein: ASSHTYEQY
V gene: TRBV5-4; J gene: TRBJ1-1; clone size: many; CDR3 protein: ASSTPRQQNTEAF
V gene: TRBV11-2; J gene: TRBJ1-2; clone size: NA; CDR3 protein: ASSARTAQNYGYT
V gene: TRBV7-2; J gene: TRBJ2-1; clone size: many; CDR3 protein: ASSKGDEQF
V gene: TRBV7-3; J gene: TRBJ1-1; clone size: NA; CDR3 protein: ASSSHGPNTEAF
V gene: TRBV30; J gene: TRBJ1-5; clone size: few; CDR3 protein: AWSVGTAGNQPQH
V gene: TRBV3-1; J gene: TRBJ1-2; clone size: once; CDR3 protein: ASSQEGPNGDYGYT
V gene: TRBV4-1; J gene: TRBJ1-4; clone size: many; CDR3 protein: ASSQGNAKLF
V gene: TRBV6-2/TRBV6-3; J gene: TRBJ1-2; clone size: NA; CDR3 protein: ASSKFPGTLPLYGYT
V gene: TRBV12-3/TRBV12-4; J gene: TRBJ2-1; clone size: few; CDR3 protein: ASSLWRSLGHNEQF
V gene: TRBV7-6; J gene: TRBJ2-7; clone size: few; CDR3 protein: ASSRGGGASYEQY
V gene: TRBV6-2/TRBV6-3; J gene: TRBJ2-1; clone size: NA; CDR3 protein: ASSYHPRTSVDFSYNEQF
V gene: TRBV4-3; J gene: TRBJ1-1; clone size: NA; CDR3 protein: ASSQEGSRTEAF
V gene: TRBV7-2; J gene: TRBJ2-2; clone size: few; CDR3 protein: ASSLEPSGKLAGELF